Sequencing of this T cell receptor (beta chain) was carried out in a study of cytomegalovirus exposure and HLA in healthy donors (dated by TCRdb to about 2017). For the study in its entirety: In an earlier analysis of several hundred of the donors, about 270 Gb of sequence data and roughly 100 million unique TCR beta sequences from about 190 million T cells were reported. An earlier analysis of 587 of the donors used high-throughput TCR beta sequencing to judge whether each TCR beta V gene segment behaved as functional or pseudogenic. Of the approximately 400 genotyped donors, 65% to 90% fell in the genetic ancestry cluster associated with self-reported Caucasian donors. Because of strong linkage in the cohort, roughly five DR-DQ haplotypes were treated as single units for association and clustering. The aim of the study was to test whether cataloging public T cell receptors could identify signatures of past pathogen exposure. Donor age, sex, ethnicity and CMV serostatus were compiled alongside the repertoire data. Both class I and class II loci were covered by HLA typing, at four-digit resolution. Every repertoire in the discovery cohort had been generated on one and the same sequencing platform. Typing coverage varied by locus: 629-630 donors for A, B, C, DRB1 and DQB1; roughly 500 for DQA1; more than 600 for DPA1; around 490 for DPB1. The study used immunosequencing to profile the T cell repertoires of several hundred subjects and linked those repertoires to cytomegalovirus serostatus. The later analysis used no new phenotypic data to find candidate immune exposures, relying instead on TCR beta sequences and their occurrence across donors. A separate validation cohort of 90 to 150 different subjects was used in addition to the approximately 700-subject first cohort. To study patterns of TCR occurrence, a later analysis re-analyzed previously published TCR beta repertoires from 666 donors and added high-resolution HLA genotyping. Approximately 300 gigabases of sequencing data and approximately 93 million unique TCR sequences were included in an early release covering under 650 HLA-typed donors. In a later genetic analysis, genome-wide SNP genotypes for about 55% of the roughly 700 donors were used, and that subset was treated as a discovery cohort. Among some 400 genotyped donors of the cohort, an average of roughly 230,000 unique TCR beta nucleotide sequences was sequenced per donor, of which roughly 18% were non-productive. To predict cytomegalovirus infection status, the study combined high-throughput TCR immunosequencing, statistical association of individual TCRs with disease status, and machine learning. Overall study outcomes, separate from this receptor: A cluster of highly shared sequence variants was judged likely to be a technical artifact of the sequencing pipeline. Across donors, most TCR sequences were observed very rarely, whereas some public TCRs were present in many individuals. HLA typing was unavailable for some donors at each locus, so association tests used only the typed subset. V-gene and J-gene trimming of TCR beta chains was associated with a missense DCLRE1C variant in a later genetic analysis, and the association was replicated in an independent cohort. The presence/absence analyses assumed that sequencing depth was roughly uniform across donors, and that assumption may not be true. In vitro tests confirmed that a few of the cytomegalovirus-associated TCR beta chains recognize cytomegalovirus antigens. A later analysis reported that several top co-occurrence clusters appeared linked to parvovirus B19, influenza, CMV and Epstein-Barr virus. In a later analysis, TCR association rates were found to vary across HLA loci, with the most associated TCRs seen for DRB1 alleles and the fewest for HLA-C alleles. According to a later analysis, most CMV-associated TCR beta chains appeared to be HLA-restricted, and the HLA associations seemed to be driven largely by CMV exposure. Specific HLA alleles were associated with more than 15,000 TCR beta sequences at a false discovery rate of 0.05 in a later analysis. The study gave a list of more than 150 TCR beta chains associated with cytomegalovirus. Because counts were too low, 15 to 20 rarely observed V segments, including chromosome 9 orphons, were excluded from the earlier analysis of some 590 of the donors. Some IMGT-functional V segments, including TRBV6-2 and TRBV6-3, could not be distinguished by the 87-base-pair reads and were therefore excluded. For the cohort, immune exposure information was limited to CMV serostatus. In both the original and validation cohorts, the classifier was reported to diagnose cytomegalovirus status with high specificity and sensitivity. Linkage disequilibrium might explain the correlated functional status among segregating V segments, but an unknown experimental factor could not be ruled out. Compared with equally common non-associated chains, HLA-associated TCR beta chains in a later analysis were more clonally expanded and had lower generation probabilities. Assigning TCR associations to individual alleles was difficult when HLA alleles, especially DR and DQ, strongly co-occurred. The cohort was sequenced for TCR beta chains only, and without alpha or paired-chain data the features that could be detected were limited. According to a later genetic analysis, donors in an Asian-associated ancestry cluster had fewer N-insertions in productive TCRs than the approximately 690-donor mean. A further reported finding was that TCR beta sequences accurately predicted the HLA-A and HLA-B alleles for most subjects in the first cohort. An earlier analysis of approximately 570 of the donors showed that most TCR beta V segments appeared in productive rearrangements either about 87% or about 30% of the time, which broadly matched IMGT annotations. The authors suggested that the approach could potentially be extended to other disease states and immunological phenotypes.

CDR1 and CDR2, per the germline V gene (reference sequence), are MNHNY and SVGAGI. Trimming costs V 0 bases and J 7 bases, and their ends lie 6 bases apart. Spanning cysteine to phenylalanine, the CDR3 consists of 13 amino acids. The only DNA kept is the CDR3, 39 bases in frame from the first base. This clone has a handful of counts. It has no known antigen specificity. No clone much larger than this one lies a single base away; base qualities are absent. The library was produced with the immunoSEQ multiplex PCR assay. For the multiplex PCR, a mixture combining 60 forward primers for TCR Vbeta segments and 13 reverse primers for TCR Jbeta segments was used. The CDR3 region of rearranged TCR beta genes was amplified from genomic DNA by a multiplex PCR assay. The Illumina HiSeq System was used to sequence the amplified TCR beta libraries as 87-base-pair reads. As for the original processing: In a later analysis, 77 million or so unique TCR beta chains were counted across the approximately 640 repertoires, and approximately 9.9 million of these chains were shared by at least two donors. Raw reads were error-corrected and collapsed into unique sequences with a nearest-neighbor algorithm that merged closely related sequences to remove PCR and sequencing errors. CDR3 sequences were aligned to IMGT reference sequences to assign V, D and J gene segments. For a sequence to be retained, a match of at least six nucleotides to both a V gene segment and a J gene segment was required. Rearrangements were called productive when the CDR3 lacked stop codons and stayed in frame with V and J; all others were non-productive. Following IMGT convention, CDR3 was defined as the stretch from the second conserved V-encoded cysteine up to the conserved J-encoded phenylalanine. Sequences without an unambiguous match to a single V gene segment were excluded from the earlier analysis of almost 600 of the donors. In an earlier analysis of 587 of the donors, V segments were called functional above 56.7% productive rearrangements and were called segregating when the between-donor standard deviation exceeded 5%. A statistical classification framework was developed to diagnose cytomegalovirus status using the catalog of TCR beta chain sequences. V and J gene assignment, in a later analysis, came from comparing TCR nucleotide sequences with IMGT/GENE-DB human TR gene sequences. Using the TCRdist pipeline, a later analysis assigned CDR3 sequences along with most-parsimonious VDJ recombination scenarios. In a later analysis, each TCR beta chain was defined by its CDR3 amino acid sequence together with its V-gene family, and reads without a unique V-gene family were excluded. As a way to deal with suspected cross-contamination and a sequencing artifact, a later analysis dropped approximately 570 nucleotide sequences that were highly shared and had low generation probability. In a later analysis, a clonal expansion index was calculated for each public chain from normalized within-repertoire ranks of inferred template counts. In a later analysis, generation probabilities were computed using a VDJ recombination model fitted to out-of-frame rearrangements, and the results were checked against IGoR. In a later analysis, hypergeometric tests were used to score TCR-TCR, TCR-HLA and TCR-CMV co-occurrence, with a repertoire-size bias correction applied to TCR pairs. False discovery rates were estimated in a later analysis by permuting HLA or CMV assignments 20 times. In a later analysis, co-occurring TCRs were grouped using DBSCAN, with TCRdist sequence similarity added in when clustering inside HLA-allele-positive subsets. Repertoires with fewer than 30,000 or more than 120,000 public chains, plus five repertoires with anomalous nucleotide sharing, were excluded from co-occurrence clustering. Imported from immuneACCESS, the table was reduced by TCRdb to in-frame sequences with V and J called. These copies leave out some clones; in studies compared against another copy, an unresolved V gene accounts for under half, and the cause of the remainder is not known. Clone size and V and J calls were adopted from that table, with D and trimming inferred from the DNA. The sample contains 90,000 to 100,000 clones, about 80% of them found a single time. Jointly, the top ten make up roughly 6.9% of the sample.

The cohort consisted of some 670 healthy bone marrow donors. Cohort members were all nominally healthy when sampled, although unrecorded immune exposures were likely present. The donor tested CMV seropositive, placing the donor among the roughly 270 seropositive members of the cohort. A peripheral blood sample was provided by each donor, and peripheral blood mononuclear cells were used for TCR beta sequencing. The Qiagen DNeasy Blood Extraction Kit was used to extract genomic DNA from the blood cell samples. The sequence was collected from a man aged 35 to 55 in good health and CMV-seropositive. This receptor chain uses TRBV6-6 and TRBJ2-2; matching of 6 bases hints at TRBD2 as the D gene. Sequenced material: PBMCs. At the DNA level, the sequence is TGTGCCAGCAGTTACTCTAGCGGCGGGGAGCTGTTTTTT. This sequence encodes CASSYSSGGELFF.